Each of the 24 T cell receptor beta chains below was sequenced from the same sample in a study of response to subunit inactivated influenza vaccine. TCRdb reprocessed the RT-PCR reads via MiXCR and lists one record per CDR3 protein. In the table there are roughly 500,000 distinct CDR3 sequences, approximately 15% of which are singletons. Material: CD4+ T cells sorted from PBMCs, obtained about 24 months after vaccination. All receptors come from a man in his fifties or sixties who received an inactivated influenza vaccine.

This clonotype was seen ten or more times. This chain links TRBV4-1 with TRBJ1-6; no firm D call. CDR1 is MGHRA, CDR2 YSYEKL, per germline. This CDR3 is 12 amino acids long. Trimming cost V 1 base and J 13 bases, with 8 bases left between them. In nucleotides, the CDR3 is TGCGCCAGCAGCCAAGGCCTCTGGCCCCTCCACTTT. Encoded protein: CASSQGLWPLHF.

This chain links TRBV4-1 with TRBJ2-2, with D perhaps matching TRBD1 (5 bases). V lost 1 base to trimming and J lost 6 bases, with 18 bases between them. The CDR3 runs 17 residues. Germline V gene data show CDR1 as MGHRA and CDR2 as YSYEKL. CDR3 in amino acids: CASSQVRPLGRPGELFF. The CDR3 nucleotides read TGCGCCAGCAGCCAAGTTCGGCCTCTGGGGCGCCCCGGGGAGCTGTTTTTT.

A note on this clonotype: Germline and junction disagree at one end, which may indicate a read error. This chain links TRBV28 with TRBJ1-1; no definite D call. This CDR3 is built from 13 residues. CDR1 is MDHEN and CDR2 is SYDVKM in the germline V gene. CDR3 nucleotides: TGTGCCGGCAGCCCGGGGAGGGACACTGAAGCTTTCTTT. As protein: CAGSPGRDTEAFF.

This clonotype was seen a handful of times. The chain joins TRBV29-1 to TRBJ1-5, with 10 bases matching TRBD1. The CDR3 totals 13 residues. The junction had 0 bases not matched to a gene; V was cut back by 3 bases and J by 4 bases. From germline, CDR1 is SQVTM and CDR2 ANQGSEA. This CDR3 is CSVEGQGNQPQHF. As DNA, the CDR3 is TGCAGCGTTGAGGGACAGGGGAATCAGCCCCAGCATTTT. The complete variable domain, with remaining parts taken from reference TRBV29-1 and TRBJ1-5, reads SAVISQKPSRDICQRGTSLTIQCQVDSQVTMMFWYRQQPGQSLTLIATANQGSEATYESGFVIDKFPISRPNLTFSTLTVSNMSPEDSSIYLCSVEGQGNQPQHFGDGTRLSIL.

This clonotype was detected a few times. The V call is TRBV20-1, the J call TRBJ2-3; no reliable D call. The CDR3 spans 12 residues. The V end lost 2 bases, the J end lost 8 bases, and 11 bases lay between the germline ends. Germline-derived CDR1 and CDR2 are DFQATT and SNEGSKA (reference sequence). CDR3 bases: TGCAGTGCTAGACCCTCCCACGGTACGCAGTATTTT. Protein: CSARPSHGTQYF.

The chain carries TRBV28 and TRBJ2-7, with a possible D match to TRBD1 (6 bases). From germline, CDR1 is MDHEN and CDR2 SYDVKM. V shed 2 bases and J shed 13 bases, with 12 bases lying between them. The CDR3 extends over 11 amino acids. This CDR3 reads CASSLGNREYF. CDR3 coding DNA: TGTGCCAGCAGTTTAGGAAACAGGGAATACTTC.

This clonotype has a handful of counts. The chain employs TRBV20-1 and TRBJ2-3, with 7 bases fitting TRBD2. Germline loops: CDR1 DFQATT, CDR2 SNEGSKA (reference sequence). V was pared by 4 bases and J by 0 bases, with 4 bases of the junction left unmatched. The CDR3 runs 14 residues. The CDR3 loop is CSAKRGTSTDTQYF. The CDR3 DNA sequence: TGCAGTGCTAAGCGGGGCACAAGCACAGATACGCAGTATTTT.

The chain employs TRBV5-1 and TRBJ1-5, with D unclear. The germline gives CDR1 SGHRS, CDR2 YFSETQ. The CDR3 length is 14 residues. The V gene lost 0 bases and the J gene lost 4 bases, with 8 bases spanning the gap. CDR3 sequence reads: CASSLGSHNQPQHF. CDR3 bases: TGCGCCAGCAGCTTGGGAAGTCATAATCAGCCCCAGCATTTT. Complete variable domain (other parts from reference TRBV5-1 and TRBJ1-5): KAGVTQTPRYLIKTRGQQVTLSCSPISGHRSVSWYQQTPGQGLQFLFEYFSETQRNKGNFPGRFSGRQFSNSRSEMNVSTLELGDSALYLCASSLGSHNQPQHFGDGTRLSIL.

This chain's CDR3 is CAVVLRGITGELFF. CDR3 nucleotide sequence: TGTGCCGTAGTACTTCGGGGGATCACCGGGGAGCTGTTTTTT. This chain joins TRBV19 and TRBJ2-2; possibly TRBD2 for D (6 bases). Germline CDR1 LNHDA, CDR2 SQIVND (reference sequence). The CDR3 has 14 amino acids. Trimming left V 11 bases short and J 4 bases short, with 17 bases between. The full variable domain, rest sourced from reference TRBV19 and TRBJ2-2, is DGGITQSPKYLFRKEGQNVTLSCEQNLNHDAMYWYRQDPGQGLRLIYYSQIVNDFQKGDIAEGYSVSREKKESFPLTVTSAQKNPTAFYLCAVVLRGITGELFFGEGSRLTVL.

This clonotype has a handful of counts. The genes are TRBV7-2 and TRBJ1-2; TRBD1 is a possible D gene (6 bases). The CDR3 loop spans 15 amino acids. The germline CDR1 and CDR2 sequences are SGHTA and FQGNSA. The V end was cut by 10 bases, the J end by 0 bases, with 18 bases between. The CDR3 loop reads CAISEGQPANYGYTF. For the CDR3, the DNA is TGTGCCATCTCGGAAGGACAGCCAGCTAACTATGGCTACACCTTC.

J is TRBJ1-5 and V is TRBV7-9; D is possibly TRBD1 (5 bases). CDR3 size: 15 residues. Germline values: CDR1 SEHNR, CDR2 FQNEAQ (reference sequence). Deletions cut 4 bases from V and 7 bases from J, with 17 bases between. The CDR3 DNA sequence: TGTGCCAGCAGCTCGGGGGGGGGTTGGGACCAGCCCCAGCATTTT. Translation: CASSSGGGWDQPQHF.

This clonotype was counted only a few times. The chain has TRBV20-1 and TRBJ1-5, with D hard to call. The germline V and J ends were trimmed by 1 base and 3 bases, with 7 bases remaining between them. Germline assignment: CDR1 DFQATT and CDR2 SNEGSKA (reference sequence). The CDR3 is 13 residues long. The CDR3 here is CSARGADNQPQHF. The CDR3 DNA sequence: TGCAGTGCTAGAGGGGCGGACAATCAGCCCCAGCATTTT.

This clonotype was found a few times. This chain joins TRBV25-1 and TRBJ2-3; 10 bases are shared with TRBD2. CDR1 and CDR2 (germline): MGHDK, SYGVNS. The CDR3 runs to 16 residues. V shed 2 bases, J shed 0 bases, and the junction held 2 bases outside the gene matches. The CDR3 nucleotides read TGTGCCAGCAGTGAAGGACTAGCGGTTAGCACAGATACGCAGTATTTT. Its translation is CASSEGLAVSTDTQYF.

This clonotype was counted between two and nine times. The V call is TRBV24-1, the J call TRBJ2-5, with D perhaps TRBD1 or TRBD2 (5 bases each). Trimming took 4 bases from V and 4 from J, leaving 15 bases between them. Germline V gives CDR1 KGHDR, CDR2 SFDVKD. The CDR3 loop spans 15 amino acids. CDR3 DNA sequence: TGTGCCACCAGTGACGCTACCGGGACCCTAGAGACCCAGTACTTC. Translating gives CATSDATGTLETQYF.

The chain links TRBV3-1 to TRBJ2-3, with 9 positions matching TRBD2. Germline assignment: CDR1 LGHDT and CDR2 YNNKEL (reference sequence). CDR3 length: 16 residues. The trim removed 2 bases at V and 3 bases at J, leaving 6 bases unmatched. In DNA, the CDR3 is TGTGCCAGCAGCCAACAGGGCGGGAGGGGAACAGATACGCAGTATTTT. Translating gives CASSQQGGRGTDTQYF.

The chain is built from TRBV3-1 and TRBJ1-1; TRBD1 is a possible D gene (5 bases). Germline CDR1 reads LGHDT; CDR2 reads YNNKEL (reference sequence). The V gene lost 8 bases and the J gene lost 4 bases, with 14 bases spanning the gap. This CDR3 spans 13 amino acids. The CDR3 DNA follows: TGTGCCAGCGGCCTCCCTGGGACCACTGAAGCTTTCTTT. Protein: CASGLPGTTEAFF. Complete variable domain (other parts from reference TRBV3-1 and TRBJ1-1): DTAVSQTPKYLVTQMGNDKSIKCEQNLGHDTMYWYKQDSKKFLKIMFSYNNKELIINETVPNRFSPKSPDKAHLNLHINSLELGDSAVYFCASGLPGTTEAFFGQGTRLTVV.

The table lists this clonotype with a few counts. The J gene is TRBJ2-2, the V gene TRBV5-1, with 7 bases identical to TRBD1. The germline gives CDR1 SGHRS, CDR2 YFSETQ. The junction had 6 bases not matched to a gene; V was cut back by 4 bases and J by 0 bases. The CDR3 totals 16 residues. The CDR3 reads CASSVGTVTNTGELFF. CDR3 DNA: TGCGCCAGCAGCGTGGGGACAGTAACGAACACCGGGGAGCTGTTTTTT.

A few counts support this clonotype. The chain recombines TRBV7-2 with TRBJ2-3; D is possibly TRBD2 (7 bases). The ends were cut back, 7 bases at V and 5 bases at J, with 19 bases in the middle. The CDR3 runs to 15 residues. Per germline, CDR1 SGHTA and CDR2 FQGNSA. The CDR3 DNA follows: TGTGCCAGCACCCGGGGGAGGGGGGCCGAAGATACGCAGTATTTT. Translated: CASTRGRGAEDTQYF.

The chain combines TRBV3-1 with TRBJ2-2, with 7 nucleotides matching TRBD1. V trimming: 3 bases; J trimming: 2 bases; junction bases outside the gene matches: 6. The CDR3 is 16 residues long. Germline V gene lookup returns CDR1 LGHDT and CDR2 YNNKEL (reference sequence). CDR3 nucleotides: TGTGCCAGCAGCCAGCAAACAGGGGCCAACACCGGGGAGCTGTTTTTT. Residues: CASSQQTGANTGELFF.

This clonotype has only a few counts. The rearrangement links TRBV29-1 to TRBJ1-3; TRBD1 matches at 8 bases. CDR3 size: 15 residues. After removal of 0 bases from V and 7 bases from J, the junction contained 8 bases not matched to a gene. Germline CDR1 SQVTM, CDR2 ANQGSEA. CDR3 bases: TGCAGCGTTGAAGATCAAAACAGGGGGGGTAACACCATATATTTT. It yields the protein CSVEDQNRGGNTIYF.

The chain has TRBV24-1 and TRBJ2-1; D is perhaps TRBD2 (6 bases). The CDR3 spans 15 residues. Per the germline V gene, CDR1 is KGHDR and CDR2 is SFDVKD. Trimming removed 1 base from V and 3 bases from J, with 9 bases in between. CDR3 in DNA: TGTGCCACCAGTGATTTTGGACTAAACTACAATGAGCAGTTCTTC. Its protein is CATSDFGLNYNEQFF.

A few counts support this clonotype. The chain joins TRBV4-2 to TRBJ2-7; D call uncertain. V was cut by 1 base and J by 6 bases, with 10 bases left in between. Germline V lookup: CDR1 LGHNA, CDR2 YNFKEQ. This CDR3 region has 13 residues. CDR3 nucleotide sequence: TGTGCCAGCAGCCAAGGGGCCGTTGCCGAGCAGTACTTC. Protein: CASSQGAVAEQYF.

This clonotype was seen more than once but under ten times. The chain recombines TRBV20-1 with TRBJ2-1; TRBD2 aligns across 11 bases. CDR1 is DFQATT and CDR2 is SNEGSKA in the germline V gene (reference sequence). The CDR3 has 15 residues. Trimming cost V 2 bases and J 3 bases; bases outside gene matches: 3. CDR3 sequence reads: CSARTSGGLYNEQFF. CDR3 in DNA: TGCAGTGCTAGAACTAGCGGGGGCCTCTACAATGAGCAGTTCTTC.

In its sample, this clonotype was seen a few times. The chain uses TRBV20-1 and TRBJ1-1, with a tentative D call TRBD1 (5 bases). V was cut by 0 bases and J by 2 bases, with 7 bases left in between. This CDR3 comprises 13 residues. Looked up from germline, CDR1 is DFQATT and CDR2 is SNEGSKA (reference sequence). CDR3 bases: TGCAGTGCTAGAGACAGGGATAACACTGAAGCTTTCTTT. Protein: CSARDRDNTEAFF.